This entry concerns a single TCR beta chain. Being one base from a much bigger clone, this may be a read error. The sample has other DNA sequences that encode this CDR3 too. None of the patients had undergone any treatment ahead of thyroid surgery. This entry comes from a study of metastatic and nonmetastatic thyroid tumors. Study as a whole: Malignant and benign thyroid patients had repertoires compared in peripheral blood and tumor or nodule tissue.

Original handling: In papillary thyroid cancer, a distant-metastasis classifier was built using CDR3 differences across clinicopathological groups. TCRdb re-called the PCR reads through MiXCR. The authors' filters were not applied to this entry. The sample consists of under 50,000 clones, 15% to 20% of them appearing once. The receptor's source is a female donor with papillary thyroid cancer or a benign thyroid nodule (not recorded which). Some clones in this sample may be carry-over from other donors' samples. Material: tumor tissue.

The CDR3 sequence is CASSLDRGKNIQYF. CDR3 DNA: TGTGCCAGTAGCTTAGACAGGGGAAAAAACATTCAGTACTTC. The rearrangement joins TRBV7-9 to TRBJ2-4; 8 positions agree with TRBD1. The CDR3 spans 14 residues. Germline CDR1 reads SEHNR; CDR2 reads FQNEAQ (reference sequence).